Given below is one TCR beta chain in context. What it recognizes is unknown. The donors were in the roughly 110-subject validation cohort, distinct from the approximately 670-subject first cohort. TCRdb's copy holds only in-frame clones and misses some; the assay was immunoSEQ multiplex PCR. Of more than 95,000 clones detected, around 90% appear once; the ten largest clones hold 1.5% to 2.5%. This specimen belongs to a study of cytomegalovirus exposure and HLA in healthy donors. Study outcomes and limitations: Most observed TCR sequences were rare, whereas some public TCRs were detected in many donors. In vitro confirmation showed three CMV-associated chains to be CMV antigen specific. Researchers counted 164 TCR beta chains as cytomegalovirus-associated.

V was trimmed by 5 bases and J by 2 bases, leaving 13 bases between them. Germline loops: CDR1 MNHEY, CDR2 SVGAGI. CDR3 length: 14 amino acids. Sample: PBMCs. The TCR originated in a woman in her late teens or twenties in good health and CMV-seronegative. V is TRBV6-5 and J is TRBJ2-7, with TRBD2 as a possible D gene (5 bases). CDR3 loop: CASSRTPAAYEQYF. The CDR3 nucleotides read TGTGCCAGCAGTCGGACTCCGGCGGCCTACGAGCAGTACTTC.